This T cell receptor (beta chain) was observed in a study of shared clonotypes between healthy human individuals. The overall study: CD4 naive cells filled three plates per donor, CD4 memory three, CD8 naive two and CD8 memory one. General study results and limits: Naive CD4 clonotypes overlapped across a few donors at around 5%.

Here immunoSEQ multiplex PCR was the method, and the copy in TCRdb shows in-frame clones only, minus some. The table lists approximately 1.9 million clones, roughly 95% of them singletons. Germline V gene lookup returns CDR1 MDHEN and CDR2 SYDVKM. CDR3 size: 13 residues. V was trimmed by 6 bases and J by 1 base, leaving 9 bases between them. Naive-designated CD8 cells lacked CD45RO, were positively enriched for CCR7, and omitted terminally differentiated effector memory CD45RA+ cells. Worth noting for this clone: Antigen unknown. Different DNA sequences within this sample yield the same CDR3.

The chain combines TRBV28 with TRBJ1-1; D is unclear. The receptor was derived from a young man in good health. Some clones in this sample may be carry-over from other donors' samples. Sequenced: naive CD8+ T cells from PBMCs. The DNA of the CDR3 is TGTGCCAGCAGCCTCTCCAAGAACACTGAAGCTTTCTTT. This sequence encodes CASSLSKNTEAFF. Full variable domain (remainder filled in from reference TRBV28 and TRBJ1-1): DVKVTQSSRYLVKRTGEKVFLECVQDMDHENMFWYRQDPGLGLRLIYFSYDVKMKEKGDIPEGYSVSREKKERFSLILESASTNQTSMYLCASSLSKNTEAFFGQGTRLTVV.